Below, 10 T cell receptor beta chains from the same sample are listed, as sequenced in a study of HIV-infected patients and healthy controls. TCRdb reprocessed the 5' RACE reads via MiXCR and lists one record per CDR3 protein. This table holds roughly 20,000 distinct CDR3 sequences, around 17% found once. The sequenced material came from CD8+ T cells from blood. These receptors originate from a human donor in good health.

This clonotype occurred many times. V and J are TRBV14 and TRBJ2-1, with D possibly matching TRBD2 (8 bases). The CDR3 sequence is 23 residues long. Between the trimmed V and J ends, which lost 4 bases and 0 bases, there was a span of 34 bases. The germline V gene has CDR1 SGHDN and CDR2 FVKESK. CDR3 coding DNA: TGTGCCAGCAGCCCCCCGGGACAGCACATAGCGGGACGTTTCATGAGCTCCTACAATGAGCAGTTCTTC. Translated: CASSPPGQHIAGRFMSSYNEQFF. The complete variable domain, with remaining parts taken from reference TRBV14 and TRBJ2-1, reads EAGVTQFPSHSVIEKGQTVTLRCDPISGHDNLYWYRRVMGKEIKFLLHFVKESKQDESGMPNNRFLAERTGGTYSTLKVQPAELEDSGVYFCASSPPGQHIAGRFMSSYNEQFFGPGTRLTVL.

This clonotype was seen ten or more times. The CDR3, as DNA: TGTGCCAGCAGTTTAGACAATGAGCAGTTCTTC. This gives the protein CASSLDNEQFF. The chain joins TRBV28 to TRBJ2-1; D uncertain. Per germline, CDR1 MDHEN and CDR2 SYDVKM. V lost 2 bases and J 5 bases, leaving 1 base between the germline ends. CDR3 length: 11 amino acids.

This chain connects TRBV29-1 to TRBJ2-4; a weak D match, TRBD1 (6 bases). Trimming took off 3 bases at V and 5 bases at J, with 8 bases between the two ends. Per germline, CDR1 SQVTM and CDR2 ANQGSEA. This CDR3 spans 12 amino acids. CDR3 loop: CSVDRGQNIQYF. In DNA form, the CDR3 reads TGCAGCGTTGACAGGGGCCAAAACATTCAGTACTTC.

This clonotype has more than one count but fewer than ten. V and J are TRBV7-2 and TRBJ2-3; TRBD2 matches 9 bases. J gave up 5 bases and V 0 bases, and 6 bases lay outside the gene matches. The CDR3 sequence is 16 residues long. Looked up from germline, CDR1 is SGHTA and CDR2 is FQGNSA. The CDR3 loop is CASSLAPSGAGDTQYF. CDR3 coding DNA: TGTGCCAGCAGCTTAGCGCCTAGCGGGGCGGGAGATACGCAGTATTTT.

This clonotype has only one observation. With a much larger clone just one base away, this may be a read error. This chain joins TRBV4-1 and TRBJ2-7; D possibly corresponds to TRBD1 (6 bases). This CDR3 region has 15 residues. The germline V gene encodes CDR1 MGHRA and CDR2 YSYEKL. The CDR3: CTSSQENLQGYEQYF. CDR3 DNA: TGCACCAGCAGCCAAGAAAATCTACAGGGCTACGAGCAGTACTTC.

The chain uses TRBV20-1 and TRBJ2-5; TRBD2 might be the D (6 bases). The germline V gene has CDR1 DFQATT and CDR2 SNEGSKA (reference sequence). The CDR3 loop spans 16 amino acids. With 0 bases removed from V and 2 bases from J, the gap between germline ends came to 16 bases. The CDR3 DNA reads as TGCAGTGCTAGAGATCCCGGAGGGGTGTGGCAAGAGACCCAGTACTTC. It specifies CSARDPGGVWQETQYF.

The rearrangement joins TRBV7-3 to TRBJ2-1, with 8 nucleotides matching TRBD2. The CDR3 sequence is 13 residues long. J lost 5 bases, V lost 9 bases, and 6 bases had no gene match. Germline CDR1 reads SGHTA; CDR2 reads FQGTGA. In DNA, the CDR3 is TGTGCCAGTAGAGCGGGAGAGGACAATGAGCAGTTCTTC. Amino acid sequence: CASRAGEDNEQFF.

The J gene is TRBJ2-5, the V gene TRBV19; D gene ambiguous. Deletions cut 5 bases from V and 1 base from J, with 8 bases between. CDR1 LNHDA and CDR2 SQIVND come from the germline V gene (reference sequence). The CDR3 extends over 13 amino acids. Here the CDR3 reads CASSAPLQETQYF. DNA of the CDR3: TGTGCCAGTAGTGCTCCGCTCCAAGAGACCCAGTACTTC.

In its sample, this clonotype was seen many times. The CDR3 loop is CASSYSGTGSYGYTF. In DNA form, the CDR3 reads TGTGCCAGCAGTTATTCCGGGACAGGGTCGTATGGCTACACCTTC. The chain uses TRBV6-5 and TRBJ1-2; 9 nucleotides line up with TRBD1. With V trimmed by 3 bases and J by 5 bases, 7 bases remained unmatched. CDR3 size: 15 residues. Looked up from germline, CDR1 is MNHEY and CDR2 is SVGAGI.

This clonotype showed up many times. The J gene is TRBJ2-1, the V gene TRBV12-3 or TRBV12-4; the D is unclear. This CDR3 has 13 amino acids. V was cut by 7 bases and J by 0 bases, with 7 bases left in between. The CDR3 is CASTASSYNEQFF. The CDR3 nucleotides are TGTGCCAGCACCGCCAGCTCCTACAATGAGCAGTTCTTC.